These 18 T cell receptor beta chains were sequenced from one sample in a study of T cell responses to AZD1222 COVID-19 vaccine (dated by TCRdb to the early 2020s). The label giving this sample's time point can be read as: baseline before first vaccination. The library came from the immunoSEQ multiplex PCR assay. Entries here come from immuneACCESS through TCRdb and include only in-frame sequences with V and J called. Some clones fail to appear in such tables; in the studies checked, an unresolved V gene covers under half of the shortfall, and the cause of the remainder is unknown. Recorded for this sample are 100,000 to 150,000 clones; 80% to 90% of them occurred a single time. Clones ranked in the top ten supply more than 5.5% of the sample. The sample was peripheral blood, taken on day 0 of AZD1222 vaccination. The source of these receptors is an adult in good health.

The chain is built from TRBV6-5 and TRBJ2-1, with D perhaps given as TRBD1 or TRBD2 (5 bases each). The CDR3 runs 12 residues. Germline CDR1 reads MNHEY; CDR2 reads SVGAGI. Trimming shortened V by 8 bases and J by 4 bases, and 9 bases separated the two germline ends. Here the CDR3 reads CASGGPYNEQFF. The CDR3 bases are TGTGCCAGCGGGGGTCCTTACAATGAGCAGTTCTTC.

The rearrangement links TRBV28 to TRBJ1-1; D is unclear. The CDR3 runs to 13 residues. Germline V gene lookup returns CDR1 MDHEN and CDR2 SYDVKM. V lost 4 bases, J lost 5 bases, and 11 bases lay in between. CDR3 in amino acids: CASSSPGRTEAFF. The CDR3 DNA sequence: TGTGCCAGCAGTTCCCCTGGTCGGACTGAAGCTTTCTTT.

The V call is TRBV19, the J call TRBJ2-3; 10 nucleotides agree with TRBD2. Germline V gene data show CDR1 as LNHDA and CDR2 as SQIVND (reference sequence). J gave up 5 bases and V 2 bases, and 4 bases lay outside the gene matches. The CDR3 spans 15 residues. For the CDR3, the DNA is TGTGCCAGTAGTATAAGCGGGGGGGCATTAGATACGCAGTATTTT. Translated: CASSISGGALDTQYF.

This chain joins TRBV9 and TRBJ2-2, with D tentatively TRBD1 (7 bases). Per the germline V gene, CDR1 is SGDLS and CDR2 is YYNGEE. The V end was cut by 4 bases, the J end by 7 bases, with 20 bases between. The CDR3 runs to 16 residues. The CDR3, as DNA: TGTGCCAGCAGCCTGAGAGCAGGGGGGCCTGTCGGGGAGCTGTTTTTT. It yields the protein CASSLRAGGPVGELFF. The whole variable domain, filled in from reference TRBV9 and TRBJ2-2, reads DSGVTQTPKHLITATGQRVTLRCSPRSGDLSVYWYQQSLDQGLQFLIQYYNGEERAKGNILERFSAQQFPDLHSELNLSSLELGDSALYFCASSLRAGGPVGELFFGEGSRLTVL.

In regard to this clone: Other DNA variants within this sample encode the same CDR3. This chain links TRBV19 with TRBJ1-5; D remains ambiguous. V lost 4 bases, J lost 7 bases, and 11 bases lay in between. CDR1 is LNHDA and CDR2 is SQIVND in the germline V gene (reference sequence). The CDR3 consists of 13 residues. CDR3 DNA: TGTGCCAGTAGTACGCTGGAGGGCCAGCCCCAGCATTTT. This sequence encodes CASSTLEGQPQHF.

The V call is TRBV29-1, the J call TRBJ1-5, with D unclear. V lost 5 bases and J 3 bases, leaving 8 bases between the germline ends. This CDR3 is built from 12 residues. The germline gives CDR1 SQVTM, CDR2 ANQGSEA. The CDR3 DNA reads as TGCAGCGTTCGCCAGCCCAATCAGCCCCAGCATTTT. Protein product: CSVRQPNQPQHF.

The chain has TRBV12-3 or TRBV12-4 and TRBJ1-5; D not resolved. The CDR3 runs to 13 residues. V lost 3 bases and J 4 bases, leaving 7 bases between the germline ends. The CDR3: CASSFVGNQPQHF. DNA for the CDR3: TGTGCCAGCAGTTTCGTTGGGAATCAGCCCCAGCATTTT.

CDR3 protein: CASSQEWTGYYEQYF. The CDR3 coding sequence is TGTGCCAGCAGCCAAGAGTGGACAGGATACTACGAGCAGTACTTC. The V and J genes are TRBV3-1 (or the pseudogene TRBV3-2) and TRBJ2-7; 7 bases match TRBD1. Germline CDR1 LGHDT, CDR2 YNNKEL (reference sequence). Losses at the gene ends were 0 bases for V and 3 bases for J; bases not matched to a gene: 5. This CDR3 has 15 residues.

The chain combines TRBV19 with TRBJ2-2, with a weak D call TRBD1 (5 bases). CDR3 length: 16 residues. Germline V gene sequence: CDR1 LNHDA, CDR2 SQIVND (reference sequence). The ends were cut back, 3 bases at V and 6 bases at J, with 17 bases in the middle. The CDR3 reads CASSIQGQGNAGELFF. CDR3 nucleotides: TGTGCCAGTAGTATTCAAGGTCAGGGTAACGCCGGGGAGCTGTTTTTT.

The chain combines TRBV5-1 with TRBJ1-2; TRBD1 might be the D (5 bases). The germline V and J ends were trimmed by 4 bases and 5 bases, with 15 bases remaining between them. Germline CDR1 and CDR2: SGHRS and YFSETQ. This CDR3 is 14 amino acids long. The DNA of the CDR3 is TGCGCCAGCAGCAACGAAGGCAGGGATTATGGCTACACCTTC. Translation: CASSNEGRDYGYTF.

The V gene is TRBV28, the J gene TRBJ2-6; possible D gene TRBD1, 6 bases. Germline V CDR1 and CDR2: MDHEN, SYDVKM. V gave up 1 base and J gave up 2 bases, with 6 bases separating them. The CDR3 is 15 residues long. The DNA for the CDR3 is TGTGCCAGCAGTTTATCAGGGGCTGGGGCCAACGTCCTGACTTTC. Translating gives CASSLSGAGANVLTF.

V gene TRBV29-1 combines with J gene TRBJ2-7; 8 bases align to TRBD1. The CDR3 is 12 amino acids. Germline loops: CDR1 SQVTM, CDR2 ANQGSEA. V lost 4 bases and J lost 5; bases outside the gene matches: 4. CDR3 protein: CSVGTTGDEQYF. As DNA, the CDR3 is TGCAGCGTTGGAACGACAGGGGACGAGCAGTACTTC.

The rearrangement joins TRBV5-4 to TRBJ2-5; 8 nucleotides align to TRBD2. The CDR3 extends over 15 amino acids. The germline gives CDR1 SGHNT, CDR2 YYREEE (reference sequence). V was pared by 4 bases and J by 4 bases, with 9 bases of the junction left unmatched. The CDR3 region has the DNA TGTGCCAGCAGCCCACATGGGAGCGGGGGAGAGACCCAGTACTTC. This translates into CASSPHGSGGETQYF.

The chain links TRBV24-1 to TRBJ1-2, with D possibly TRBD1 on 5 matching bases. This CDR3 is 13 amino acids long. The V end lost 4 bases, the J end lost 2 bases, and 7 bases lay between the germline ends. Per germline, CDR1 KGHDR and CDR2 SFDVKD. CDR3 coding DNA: TGTGCCACCAGTGACGGGGGAAACTATGGCTACACCTTC. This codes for CATSDGGNYGYTF.

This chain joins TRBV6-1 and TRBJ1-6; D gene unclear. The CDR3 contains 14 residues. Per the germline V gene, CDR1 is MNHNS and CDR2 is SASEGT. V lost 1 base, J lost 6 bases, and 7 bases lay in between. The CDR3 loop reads CASSEVGSNSPLHF. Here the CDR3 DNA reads TGTGCCAGCAGTGAAGTTGGCAGTAATTCACCCCTCCACTTT.

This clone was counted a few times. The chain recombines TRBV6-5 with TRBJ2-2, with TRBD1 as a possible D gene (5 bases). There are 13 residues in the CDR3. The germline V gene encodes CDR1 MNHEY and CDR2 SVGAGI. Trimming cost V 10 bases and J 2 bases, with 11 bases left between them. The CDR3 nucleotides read TGTGCCATTAAGACAGATAACACCGGGGAGCTGTTTTTT. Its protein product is CAIKTDNTGELFF.

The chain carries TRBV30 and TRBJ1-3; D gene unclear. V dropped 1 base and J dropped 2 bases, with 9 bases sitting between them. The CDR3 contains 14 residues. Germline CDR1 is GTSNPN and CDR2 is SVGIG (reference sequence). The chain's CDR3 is CAWSEGMTGNTIYF. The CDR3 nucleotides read TGTGCCTGGAGTGAGGGAATGACTGGAAACACCATATATTTT.

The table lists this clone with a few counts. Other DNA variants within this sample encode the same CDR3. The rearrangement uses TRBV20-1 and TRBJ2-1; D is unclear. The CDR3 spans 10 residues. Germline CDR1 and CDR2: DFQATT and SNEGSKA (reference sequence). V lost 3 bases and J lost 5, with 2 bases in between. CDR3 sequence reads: CSARDNEQFF. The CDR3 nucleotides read TGCAGTGCTAGGGACAATGAGCAGTTCTTC.